This TCR beta chain was sequenced in a study of shared clonotypes between healthy human individuals. Data came from immunoSEQ multiplex PCR; TCRdb stores just in-frame clones and leaves some out. Here the sample spans some 200,000 clones, about 69% being singletons. The V end lost 0 bases, the J end lost 0 bases, and 8 bases lay between the germline ends. This CDR3 has 16 residues. Germline CDR1 reads LGHNA; CDR2 reads YSLEER. About this clone: Its antigen is undetermined.

Study-wide points: Researchers sampled only blood; tissue repertoires likely differ.

This rearrangement joins TRBV4-3 to TRBJ1-4; D ambiguous. The source material was memory CD4+ T cells sorted from blood. This sample's subset: CD45RA-negative fraction. The clonotype originates from a man aged 25-45 years in good health. This CDR3 reads CASSQDRYTTNEKLFF. DNA for the CDR3: TGCGCCAGCAGCCAAGATCGCTACACAACTAATGAAAAACTGTTTTTT.